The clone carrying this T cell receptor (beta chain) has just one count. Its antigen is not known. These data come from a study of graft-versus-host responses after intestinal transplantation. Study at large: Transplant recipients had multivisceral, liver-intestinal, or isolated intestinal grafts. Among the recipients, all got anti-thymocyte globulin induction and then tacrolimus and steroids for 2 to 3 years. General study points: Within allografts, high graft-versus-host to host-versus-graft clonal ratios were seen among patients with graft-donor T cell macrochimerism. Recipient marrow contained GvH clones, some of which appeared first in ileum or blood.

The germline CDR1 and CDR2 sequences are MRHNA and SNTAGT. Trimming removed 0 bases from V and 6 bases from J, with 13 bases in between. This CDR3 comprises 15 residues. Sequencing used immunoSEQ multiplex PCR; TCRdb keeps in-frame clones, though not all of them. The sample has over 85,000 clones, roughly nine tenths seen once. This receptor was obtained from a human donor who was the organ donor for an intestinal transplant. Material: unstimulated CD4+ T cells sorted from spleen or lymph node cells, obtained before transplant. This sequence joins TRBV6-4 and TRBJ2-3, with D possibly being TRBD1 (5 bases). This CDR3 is CASSDSKGARDTQYF. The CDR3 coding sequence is TGTGCCAGCAGTGACTCGAAAGGGGCGAGGGATACGCAGTATTTT.